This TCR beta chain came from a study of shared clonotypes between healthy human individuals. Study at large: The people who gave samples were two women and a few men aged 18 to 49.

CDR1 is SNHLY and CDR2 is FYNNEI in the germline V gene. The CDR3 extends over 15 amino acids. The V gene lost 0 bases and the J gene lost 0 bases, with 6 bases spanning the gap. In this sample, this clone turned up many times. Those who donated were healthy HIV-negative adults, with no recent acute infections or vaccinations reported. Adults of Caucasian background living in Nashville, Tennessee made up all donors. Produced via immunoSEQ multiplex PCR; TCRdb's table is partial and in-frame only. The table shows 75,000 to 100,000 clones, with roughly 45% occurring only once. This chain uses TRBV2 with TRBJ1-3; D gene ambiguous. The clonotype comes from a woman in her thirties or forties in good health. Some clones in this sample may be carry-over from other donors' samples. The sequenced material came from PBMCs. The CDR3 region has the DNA TGTGCCAGCAGTGAAGCGCGCAGCTCTGGAAACACCATATATTTT. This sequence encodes CASSEARSSGNTIYF.